This T cell receptor (beta chain) emerged from a study of blood T cell repertoires in COVID-19. About the research overall: Acute and convalescent COVID-19 samples came from the United States, Italy and Spain. Sources were T cells, B-cell-depleted T cells, or PBMCs; the material itself was cDNA or gDNA.

Original processing methods: Nucleated cell number was recorded as an estimate derived from reference gene primer amplification. Using immunoSEQ multiplex PCR, the repertoire was profiled, and TCRdb retains in-frame clones only, with some absent. Clonal size and the V and J genes are those of that table, whereas D and trimming came from the DNA. The data hold more than 250,000 clones, with roughly 84% observed a single time. This clone is a singleton in its sample. Because the CDR3's place on the DNA is in doubt, the DNA is left out and the CDR3 is given as listed by TCRdb. CDR1 is MNHEY, CDR2 SMNVEV, per germline (reference sequence). The CDR3 adds up to 14 amino acids, both ends counted.

The V call is TRBV27, the J call TRBJ1-5; TRBD1, the table's D call, lacks a check against the DNA. The clonotype originates from a man aged 50 or older with active or convalescent COVID-19. The sequencing input was peripheral blood. The CDR3 loop reads CASRPGQTFGAQHF.